The 31 T cell receptor beta chains listed next were all sequenced from one sample in a study of T cell responses to AZD1222 COVID-19 vaccine. Clones were read by immunoSEQ multiplex PCR, and TCRdb kept only the in-frame ones, dropping some. The sample holds 140,000 or so clones, 88% seen once. The input for sequencing was peripheral blood, taken on day 0 of AZD1222 vaccination. These receptors all come from an adult in good health.

This clone showed up just once. The rearrangement links TRBV5-1 to TRBJ1-2, with D uncertain. The germline V gene encodes CDR1 SGHRS and CDR2 YFSETQ. V was clipped by 2 bases and J by 6 bases, with 14 bases between them. The CDR3 sequence is 14 residues long. The CDR3 loop reads CASSFNWVLDGYTF. For the CDR3, the DNA is TGCGCCAGCAGCTTTAACTGGGTCCTCGATGGCTACACCTTC.

The chain links TRBV23-1 to TRBJ1-5; D gene ambiguous. TRBV23-1 falls under the ORF class, with uncertain function. The CDR3 sequence is 17 residues long. The V gene lost 4 bases and the J gene lost 4 bases, with 20 bases spanning the gap. The CDR3 sequence is CASSPRPGIQINQPQHF. CDR3 in DNA: TGCGCCAGCAGTCCCCGCCCGGGCATACAGATAAATCAGCCCCAGCATTTT.

To note about this clone: The identical CDR3 is also encoded by other nucleotide sequences in the sample. This sequence joins TRBV11-3 and TRBJ1-1, with a possible D match to TRBD1 (5 bases). V gave up 3 bases and J gave up 1 base, with 6 bases separating them. The CDR3 spans 13 residues. Looked up from germline, CDR1 is SGHNT and CDR2 is YENEEA. Here the CDR3 DNA reads TGTGCCAGCAGCTTTGGGGCGAACACTGAAGCTTTCTTT. Its protein is CASSFGANTEAFF.

The chain recombines TRBV28 with TRBJ2-2; no firm D call. V lost 5 bases, J lost 5 bases, and 24 bases lay in between. Germline CDR1 MDHEN, CDR2 SYDVKM. The CDR3 spans 18 residues. CDR3 DNA: TGTGCCAGCAGTCCTCGGGCCACCCTTCCCATGTGGACCGGGGAGCTGTTTTTT. Translated, it gives CASSPRATLPMWTGELFF.

V usage is TRBV6-2 or TRBV6-3 and J usage is TRBJ2-7; 9 bases line up with TRBD1. CDR1 and CDR2 from the germline V gene are MNHEY and SVGEGT. After removal of 1 base from V and 2 bases from J, the junction contained 6 bases not matched to a gene. There are 16 residues in the CDR3. The CDR3 here is CASSYFRTGATYEQYF. The CDR3 DNA is TGTGCCAGCAGTTACTTTCGGACAGGGGCAACCTACGAGCAGTACTTC.

The chain joins TRBV19 to TRBJ1-5, with 8 bases fitting TRBD1. CDR3 length equals 15 residues. With 6 bases clipped from V and 3 bases from J, the junction kept 7 bases outside the gene matches. Germline CDR1 and CDR2: LNHDA and SQIVND (reference sequence). The CDR3: CASRPRTGYNQPQHF. The CDR3 region has the DNA TGTGCCAGTAGGCCTCGGACAGGGTACAATCAGCCCCAGCATTTT. The full variable domain, in which reference TRBV19 and TRBJ1-5 provide the parts outside the CDR3, is DGGITQSPKYLFRKEGQNVTLSCEQNLNHDAMYWYRQDPGQGLRLIYYSQIVNDFQKGDIAEGYSVSREKKESFPLTVTSAQKNPTAFYLCASRPRTGYNQPQHFGDGTRLSIL.

DNA for the CDR3: TGTGCCACCAGTGGGGCGAACACCGGGGAGCTGTTTTTT. Translating it yields CATSGANTGELFF. The chain combines TRBV24-1 with TRBJ2-2; D is undetermined. Trimming took off 5 bases at V and 0 bases at J, with 3 bases between the two ends. The germline V gene encodes CDR1 KGHDR and CDR2 SFDVKD. This CDR3 has 13 residues.

The CDR3 DNA reads TGTGCCAGCAGCCTGTCCACGGAGCAGCCCCAGCATTTT. Translation gives CASSLSTEQPQHF. The chain uses TRBV9 and TRBJ1-5; D unclear. The CDR3 has 13 residues. With 4 bases removed from V and 7 bases from J, the gap between germline ends came to 12 bases. Germline values: CDR1 SGDLS, CDR2 YYNGEE.

This chain uses TRBV30 with TRBJ1-1; no clear D gene. V gave up 3 bases and J gave up 0 bases, with 5 bases separating them. Germline assignment: CDR1 GTSNPN and CDR2 SVGIG (reference sequence). The CDR3 totals 12 residues. DNA for the CDR3: TGTGCCTGGAGCCCGATGAACACTGAAGCTTTCTTT. Translation: CAWSPMNTEAFF.

V gene TRBV6-5 combines with J gene TRBJ2-3; 8 nucleotides align to TRBD1. The CDR3 is made up of 12 amino acids. CDR1 is MNHEY, CDR2 SVGAGI, per germline. V dropped 8 bases and J dropped 6; count of bases not matched to a gene: 4. The DNA of the CDR3 is TGTGCCAGCGGGACAGGTGGGGATACGCAGTATTTT. Its protein is CASGTGGDTQYF.

This chain joins TRBV19 and TRBJ1-2; weak D call: TRBD1 (6 bases). Trimming left V 4 bases short and J 4 bases short, with 10 bases between. This CDR3 is 13 amino acids long. CDR1 and CDR2 (germline): LNHDA, SQIVND (reference sequence). The CDR3 loop is CASSRTEVYGYTF. DNA of the CDR3: TGTGCCAGTAGTAGGACAGAAGTCTATGGCTACACCTTC.

The chain has TRBV7-6 and TRBJ2-1; perhaps TRBD2 as D (5 bases). CDR1 SGHVS and CDR2 FNYEAQ come from the germline V gene. V was pared by 3 bases and J by 0 bases, with 24 bases between. This CDR3 comprises 20 residues. The CDR3 DNA is TGTGCCAGCAGCTTTCGCCCTCTCGGTGCCGGGGATAGCTCCTACAATGAGCAGTTCTTC. It is translated as CASSFRPLGAGDSSYNEQFF.

This sequence joins TRBV19 and TRBJ2-7, with D perhaps matching TRBD2 (5 bases). The CDR3 has 15 residues. Trimming took 3 bases from V and 0 from J, leaving 12 bases between them. In germline, CDR1 is LNHDA, CDR2 SQIVND (reference sequence). The CDR3 loop is CASSIPGSPSYEQYF. In DNA, the CDR3 is TGTGCCAGTAGTATCCCGGGATCCCCCTCCTACGAGCAGTACTTC.

The chain combines TRBV4-3 with TRBJ2-2; D uncertain. The V end lost 1 base, the J end lost 0 bases, and 6 bases lay between the germline ends. CDR3 length equals 15 residues. Germline values: CDR1 LGHNA, CDR2 YSLEER. The CDR3 here is CASSQAGPNTGELFF. CDR3 coding DNA: TGCGCCAGCAGCCAAGCCGGGCCGAACACCGGGGAGCTGTTTTTT.

V gene TRBV30 combines with J gene TRBJ1-3, with D unclear. The CDR3 runs to 14 residues. Germline assignment: CDR1 GTSNPN and CDR2 SVGIG (reference sequence). V lost 2 bases to trimming and J lost 0 bases, with 8 bases between them. CDR3 nucleotide sequence: TGTGCCTGGAGTAAGGGCAACTCTGGAAACACCATATATTTT. The encoded protein is CAWSKGNSGNTIYF.

This clone was recorded once. This sequence joins TRBV19 and TRBJ1-1; D uncertain. Germline CDR1 reads LNHDA; CDR2 reads SQIVND (reference sequence). V was shortened by 5 bases and J by 1 base, with 8 bases between the two germline ends. The CDR3 spans 13 residues. This CDR3 is CASSGQPNTEAFF. In DNA form, the CDR3 reads TGTGCCAGTAGTGGGCAGCCGAACACTGAAGCTTTCTTT. Together with reference TRBV19 and TRBJ1-1, the CDR3 gives the full variable domain: DGGITQSPKYLFRKEGQNVTLSCEQNLNHDAMYWYRQDPGQGLRLIYYSQIVNDFQKGDIAEGYSVSREKKESFPLTVTSAQKNPTAFYLCASSGQPNTEAFFGQGTRLTVV.

The chain joins TRBV29-1 to TRBJ2-7; D is ambiguous. The CDR3 is made up of 12 amino acids. CDR1 and CDR2 from the germline V gene are SQVTM and ANQGSEA. V lost 6 bases and J 5 bases, leaving 14 bases between the germline ends. CDR3 bases: TGCAGCGTCACCCATCGCGGAGACGAGCAGTACTTC. Translated, it gives CSVTHRGDEQYF.

The rearrangement joins TRBV24-1 to TRBJ2-1, with D tentatively TRBD1 (5 bases). Per germline, CDR1 KGHDR and CDR2 SFDVKD. Trimming stripped 8 bases from V and 3 bases from J, with 10 bases between. The CDR3 is 13 amino acids. The CDR3 reads CATTGQGYNEQFF. In DNA, the CDR3 is TGTGCCACCACTGGGCAGGGCTACAATGAGCAGTTCTTC.

The CDR3 DNA sequence: TGTGCCAGCAGCTCCCCGGGATACACTGAAGCTTTCTTT. Translation gives CASSSPGYTEAFF. V and J are TRBV7-2 and TRBJ1-1; D not certain. CDR3 length: 13 amino acids. Germline CDR1 reads SGHTA; CDR2 reads FQGNSA. Trimming shortened V by 4 bases and J by 3 bases, and 9 bases separated the two germline ends. The full variable domain, in which reference TRBV7-2 and TRBJ1-1 provide the parts outside the CDR3, is GAGVSQSPSNKVTEKGKDVELRCDPISGHTALYWYRQSLGQGLEFLIYFQGNSAPDKSGLPSDRFSAERTGGSVSTLTIQRTQQEDSAVYLCASSSPGYTEAFFGQGTRLTVV.

The CDR3 DNA sequence: TGTGCCAGCAGCACCCCGGGCTACGAGCAGTACTTC. Its translation is CASSTPGYEQYF. The rearrangement links TRBV12-3 or TRBV12-4 to TRBJ2-7; no clear D. V lost 6 bases and J 3 bases, leaving 9 bases between the germline ends. The CDR3 length is 12 residues.

This rearrangement joins TRBV11-2 to TRBJ1-1; D gene unclear. The CDR3 contains 13 residues. V dropped 1 base and J dropped 3 bases, with 6 bases sitting between them. Germline lookup yields CDR1 SGHAT and CDR2 FQNNGV. Written as DNA, the CDR3 is TGTGCCAGCAGCTTAGGTCAGTACACTGAAGCTTTCTTT. Translating gives CASSLGQYTEAFF.

With regard to this clone: Other DNA sequences in the sample encode the same CDR3. V is TRBV5-1 and J is TRBJ1-4; 8 bases are shared with TRBD1. In germline, CDR1 is SGHRS, CDR2 YFSETQ. The CDR3 spans 14 residues. The V gene end was trimmed by 4 bases and the J gene end by 6 bases; junction bases not matched to a gene: 5. In DNA form, the CDR3 reads TGCGCCAGCAGCACCGGGACAGGTGATGAAAAACTGTTTTTT. Amino acid sequence: CASSTGTGDEKLFF.

V is TRBV6-5 and J is TRBJ1-1; the D is unclear. Trimming cost V 6 bases and J 7 bases, with 18 bases left between them. CDR3 length: 14 residues. Germline-derived CDR1 and CDR2 are MNHEY and SVGAGI. The CDR3 region has the DNA TGTGCCAGCAGCCCCCCGGGCGGTATAATTGAAGCTTTCTTT. Protein: CASSPPGGIIEAFF.

The rearrangement links TRBV19 to TRBJ2-1; possibly TRBD2 for D (6 bases). Trimming pared 1 base from V and 6 bases from J, leaving 7 bases between. The CDR3 has 13 residues. Germline-derived CDR1 and CDR2 are LNHDA and SQIVND (reference sequence). The CDR3 nucleotides are TGTGCCAGTAGTATAGTACTAGCCAATGAGCAGTTCTTC. Translation: CASSIVLANEQFF.

This chain uses TRBV6-4 with TRBJ1-5, with D unclear. V lost 6 bases, J lost 2 bases, and 11 bases lay in between. This CDR3 spans 14 amino acids. The germline V gene encodes CDR1 MRHNA and CDR2 SNTAGT. CDR3 in amino acids: CASSQDGGNQPQHF. DNA for the CDR3: TGTGCCAGCAGCCAGGACGGAGGCAATCAGCCCCAGCATTTT.

The chain links TRBV28 to TRBJ1-5; TRBD1 aligns across 7 bases. The trim removed 3 bases at V and 2 bases at J, leaving 4 bases unmatched. The CDR3 is 15 residues long. Germline V CDR1 and CDR2: MDHEN, SYDVKM. The CDR3 is CASSLRQGRNQPQHF. CDR3 sequence (DNA): TGTGCCAGCAGTTTGCGACAGGGACGCAATCAGCCCCAGCATTTT.

The genes are TRBV19 and TRBJ2-4, with TRBD1 matching 9 bases. The length of the CDR3 is 15 residues. In germline, CDR1 is LNHDA, CDR2 SQIVND (reference sequence). The junction had 7 bases not matched to a gene; V was cut back by 3 bases and J by 7 bases. CDR3: CASSISPDRGNIQYF. The CDR3 DNA reads as TGTGCCAGTAGTATTTCACCCGACAGGGGGAACATTCAGTACTTC.

This rearrangement joins TRBV10-3 to TRBJ2-3, with TRBD2 as a possible D gene (6 bases). The CDR3 runs 14 residues. Trimming stripped 5 bases from V and 2 bases from J, with 11 bases between. The germline V gene has CDR1 ENHRY and CDR2 SYGVKD. The CDR3 bases are TGTGCCATCAGTACGCGGGAAGTCACAGATACGCAGTATTTT. Its translation is CAISTREVTDTQYF.

This sequence joins TRBV30 and TRBJ1-1; the D is unclear. V dropped 4 bases and J dropped 0 bases, with 9 bases sitting between them. This CDR3 is 13 amino acids long. Germline V CDR1 and CDR2: GTSNPN, SVGIG (reference sequence). The CDR3 DNA sequence: TGTGCCTGGATGTCCTGGGTGAACACTGAAGCTTTCTTT. It codes for CAWMSWVNTEAFF.

The J gene is TRBJ1-3, the V gene TRBV30; 7 nucleotides line up with TRBD1. The CDR3 is 13 residues long. Unmatched junction bases numbered 0, after V lost 3 bases and J lost 1 base. The germline V gene encodes CDR1 GTSNPN and CDR2 SVGIG (reference sequence). CDR3 amino acids: CAWSRGSGNTIYF. In nucleotides, the CDR3 is TGTGCCTGGAGCAGGGGGTCTGGAAACACCATATATTTT.

The rearrangement joins TRBV18 to TRBJ2-1; 13 positions match TRBD2. In germline, CDR1 is KGHSH, CDR2 LQKENI. This CDR3 has 15 residues. Trimming at V came to 3 bases and at J to 8 bases, leaving 4 bases not matched to a gene. The CDR3 loop reads CASSPGLAGAHEQFF. CDR3 nucleotides: TGTGCCAGCTCACCCGGACTAGCGGGAGCACATGAGCAGTTCTTC.